This T cell receptor (beta chain) stems from a study of cytomegalovirus exposure and HLA in healthy donors (dated by TCRdb to about 2017). For the wider study: An earlier analysis of approximately 590 of the donors reported roughly 300 Gb of sequence data and 117 million unique TCR beta sequences from 150 million to 200 million T cells. An early release that covered some 640 HLA-typed donors contained 250 to 350 gigabases of sequencing data and tens of millions of unique TCR sequences. Of the approximately 400 genotyped donors, less than 85% were placed in the genetic ancestry cluster associated with self-reported Caucasian donors. The study aimed to test whether cataloging public T cell receptors could reveal signatures of past pathogen exposure. Using immunosequencing, the study profiled T cell repertoires from about 610 subjects and related those repertoires to cytomegalovirus serostatus. A separate validation cohort of about 110 different subjects was used in addition to the approximately 700-subject first cohort. To predict cytomegalovirus infection status, the study brought together high-throughput TCR immunosequencing, statistical association of individual TCRs with disease status, and machine learning. To study patterns of TCR occurrence, a later analysis re-analyzed previously published TCR beta repertoires from around 660 donors and added high-resolution HLA genotyping. Rather than drawing on any new phenotypic data, the later analysis identified candidate immune exposures from TCR beta sequences and the way those sequences occurred across donors. In an earlier analysis of roughly 580 of the donors, high-throughput TCR beta sequencing was used to judge whether each TCR beta V gene segment behaved as functional or pseudogenic. Donor age, sex, ethnicity and CMV serostatus were collected together with the repertoire data. Genome-wide SNP genotypes for about 65% of the 666 donors were used in a later genetic analysis, which treated that subset as a discovery cohort. Every discovery cohort repertoire had been produced on one sequencing platform. HLA typing covered class I and class II loci at four-digit resolution. The number of typed donors differed by locus: about 620-640 for A, B, C, DRB1 and DQB1; 522 for DQA1; around 580 for DPA1; and 400 to 480 for DPB1. About five DR-DQ haplotypes were treated as single units for association and clustering because of strong linkage in the cohort. Among 350 to 400 genotyped donors of the cohort, an average of around 240,000 unique TCR beta nucleotide sequences were sequenced per donor, about a sixth of them non-productive. Study-level results and caveats: Roughly uniform sequencing depth across donors was assumed in presence/absence analyses, although this assumption may not hold. For the cohort, immune exposure information was limited to CMV serostatus. A later analysis associated some 17,000 TCR beta sequences with specific HLA alleles at a false discovery rate of 0.05. Most TCR sequences were observed very rarely across donors, whereas some public TCRs were present in many individuals. A further reported finding was that TCR beta sequences accurately predicted the HLA-A and HLA-B alleles for most subjects in the first cohort. This cohort had only TCR beta chains sequenced, and the lack of alpha or paired-chain data limited which features could be detected. Roughly 15 rarely observed V segments, including chromosome 9 orphons, were excluded from the earlier analysis of 550 to 700 of the donors because counts were too low. When HLA alleles, especially DR and DQ, strongly co-occurred, attributing TCR associations to individual alleles was difficult. HLA typing was unavailable for some donors at each locus, so association tests used only the typed subset. In an earlier analysis of roughly 500 of the donors, most TCR beta V segments appeared in productive rearrangements about 87% or about 30% of the time, broadly matching IMGT annotations. The study listed 150 to 200 TCR beta chains as associated with cytomegalovirus. According to a later analysis, parvovirus B19, influenza, CMV and Epstein-Barr virus appeared linked to several top co-occurrence clusters. According to a later analysis, most CMV-associated TCR beta chains appeared to be HLA-restricted, and the HLA associations seemed to be driven largely by CMV exposure. An association between a missense DCLRE1C variant and V-gene and J-gene trimming of TCR beta chains was found in a later genetic analysis and replicated in an independent cohort. The 87-base-pair reads could not distinguish some IMGT-functional V segments, including TRBV6-2 and TRBV6-3, so those segments were excluded. In a later analysis, the rate of TCR association differed among HLA loci, with DRB1 alleles having the most associated TCRs and HLA-C alleles having the fewest. Linkage disequilibrium might explain the correlated functional status among segregating V segments, but an unknown experimental factor could not be ruled out. A group of highly shared sequence variants was considered likely to be a technical artifact of the sequencing pipeline. Compared with equally common non-associated chains, HLA-associated TCR beta chains in a later analysis were more clonally expanded and had lower generation probabilities. According to the authors, the approach could potentially be generalized to other disease states and immunological phenotypes. Compared with the approximately 600-donor mean, donors in an Asian-associated ancestry cluster had fewer N-insertions in productive TCRs, according to a later genetic analysis. The classifier was reported to diagnose cytomegalovirus status with high specificity and sensitivity in both the original cohort and the validation cohort. In vitro tests confirmed that a few of the cytomegalovirus-associated TCR beta chains recognize cytomegalovirus antigens.

Libraries were built with the immunoSEQ multiplex PCR assay. For the multiplex PCR, a mixture combining 60 forward primers for TCR Vbeta segments and 13 reverse primers for TCR Jbeta segments was used. Amplification of the CDR3 region of rearranged TCR beta genes was performed with a multiplex PCR assay on genomic DNA. The amplified TCR beta libraries were sequenced on the Illumina HiSeq System as 87-base-pair reads. The paper's data handling went like this. A later analysis counted approximately 84 million unique TCR beta chains across the approximately 700 repertoires, and 9.5 million to 11 million of these chains were shared by at least two donors. Raw reads were error-corrected and collapsed into unique sequences with a nearest-neighbor algorithm that merged closely related sequences to remove PCR and sequencing errors. Alignment of CDR3 sequences to IMGT reference sequences was used to assign V, D and J gene segments. For a sequence to be retained, at least a six-nucleotide match to both a V gene segment and a J gene segment was required. A rearrangement was called productive if the CDR3 had no stop codons and remained in frame with V and J, and every other rearrangement was called non-productive. CDR3 was defined by IMGT convention, running from the second conserved V-encoded cysteine to the conserved J-encoded phenylalanine. Sequences without an unambiguous match to a single V gene segment were excluded from the earlier analysis of about 600 of the donors. In an earlier analysis of approximately 590 of the donors, V segments were called functional above 56.7% productive rearrangements and were called segregating when the between-donor standard deviation exceeded 5%. A statistical classification framework was developed to diagnose cytomegalovirus status using the catalog of TCR beta chain sequences. A later analysis assigned V and J genes by comparing TCR nucleotide sequences with IMGT/GENE-DB human TR gene sequences. The TCRdist pipeline was used in a later analysis to assign CDR3 sequences and most-parsimonious VDJ recombination scenarios. In a later analysis, every TCR beta chain was defined by the combination of its CDR3 amino acid sequence and its V-gene family, and reads without a unique V-gene family were dropped. As a way to deal with suspected cross-contamination and a sequencing artifact, a later analysis dropped 500 to 700 nucleotide sequences that were highly shared and had low generation probability. A later analysis calculated a clonal expansion index for each public chain from normalized within-repertoire ranks of inferred template counts. In a later analysis, generation probabilities were computed using a VDJ recombination model fitted to out-of-frame rearrangements, and the results were checked against IGoR. In a later analysis, hypergeometric tests were used to score TCR-TCR, TCR-HLA and TCR-CMV co-occurrence, with a repertoire-size bias correction applied to TCR pairs. In a later analysis, false discovery rates were estimated by permuting HLA or CMV assignments 20 times. In a later analysis, co-occurring TCRs were grouped using DBSCAN, with TCRdist sequence similarity added in when clustering inside HLA-allele-positive subsets. For co-occurrence clustering, repertoires with fewer than 30,000 or more than 120,000 public chains were excluded, along with roughly 5 repertoires with anomalous nucleotide sharing. This immuneACCESS table, as held by TCRdb, lists in-frame sequences with V and J called but not all clones. Of the missing ones, under half trace to an unresolved V gene in checked studies; the others have no known cause. V, J and clone size were drawn from that table, and D and trimming were deduced from the DNA. This sample holds around 180,000 clones; approximately 81% were observed only once. The ten largest clones capture around 0.24% of the sample.

In total, approximately 690 healthy bone marrow donors made up the cohort. Cohort members were all nominally healthy when sampled, although unrecorded immune exposures were likely present. The donor was CMV seronegative and was included in the group of several hundred seronegative cohort members. A peripheral blood sample was provided by each donor, and peripheral blood mononuclear cells were used for TCR beta sequencing. Genomic DNA was extracted from the blood cell samples with the Qiagen DNeasy Blood Extraction Kit. The germline ends are 16 bases apart after V is trimmed by 10 bases and J by 9 bases. CDR1 and CDR2 are drawn from the germline V gene: ENHRY, SYGVKD. There are 11 amino acids in the CDR3, from cysteine to phenylalanine inclusive. Only the CDR3 part of the read is kept: 33 bases, read in frame from the first base. As regards this clone: The antigen it recognizes is unknown. Qualities for individual bases were not recorded, and no much larger clone is one base off.

Recombination joined TRBV10-3 with TRBJ2-7; possibly the D gene is TRBD2, per 6 matching bases. Sequences were obtained from PBMCs. The sequence was obtained from a boy aged 10-17 years in good health and CMV-seronegative. Here the CDR3 is given as CATRAGSGQYF. The DNA sequence is as follows: TGTGCCACCAGGGCCGGGAGCGGGCAGTACTTC.